These 16 T cell receptor beta chains originate from one sample sequenced in a study of Graves' ophthalmopathy and Graves' hyperthyroidism (dated by TCRdb to 2016 to 2019). The sequencing machine was an Illumina HiSeq 2000. For repertoire sequencing, TCR beta CDR3 regions were amplified from RNA transcripts. A first-round RT-PCR used HTBI primers with the Qiagen OneStep RT-PCR kit, followed by a second-round multiplex PCR, size selection and purification. In-frame beta chains were kept once TCRdb had trimmed the public reads at Q25 with fastp and called clones with MiXCR. All rows with the same CDR3 protein become a single entry with the most common DNA and genes. This sample gives roughly 500,000 distinct CDR3 sequences in total; around an eighth of them show up just once. The leading ten clones occupy around 9.8% of the sample. Sequenced material: blood. The receptors come from a woman younger than 45 with Graves' ophthalmopathy. Donor details come from another sample of the same person, matched by shared clones.

This clonotype was recorded at least ten times. V usage is TRBV12-3 or TRBV12-4 and J usage is TRBJ1-2; D is uncertain. Trimming removed 0 bases at V and 5 bases at J, with 13 bases between. CDR3 length equals 15 residues. CDR3 residues: CASSLAGEGLYGYTF. The CDR3 nucleotides read TGTGCCAGCAGTTTAGCTGGGGAAGGGCTATATGGCTACACCTTC.

The chain recombines TRBV2 with TRBJ1-1, with 8 bases fitting TRBD1. CDR3 length: 15 residues. V lost 7 bases and J lost 2; bases outside the gene matches: 9. From germline, CDR1 is SNHLY and CDR2 FYNNEI. The CDR3 region has the DNA TGTGCCAGCACCCCGACAGGGGCCTTTAACACTGAAGCTTTCTTT. Encoded protein: CASTPTGAFNTEAFF.

This clonotype was recorded at least ten times. V and J are TRBV28 and TRBJ2-7; D gene uncertain. Between the trimmed V and J ends, which lost 2 bases and 0 bases, there was a span of 5 bases. The germline gives CDR1 MDHEN, CDR2 SYDVKM. The CDR3 spans 13 residues. The CDR3 spells CASSLTVSYEQYF. CDR3 DNA sequence: TGTGCCAGCAGTTTAACGGTCTCCTACGAGCAGTACTTC.

This clonotype was detected many times. This sequence joins TRBV29-1 and TRBJ2-1; no reliable D call. Germline V gene data show CDR1 as SQVTM and CDR2 as ANQGSEA. The CDR3 consists of 14 residues. V lost 4 bases, J lost 6 bases, and 16 bases lay in between. The CDR3 region is CSVVTQEVANEQFF. As DNA, the CDR3 is TGCAGCGTTGTTACGCAGGAAGTTGCCAATGAGCAGTTCTTC.

In this sample, this clonotype turned up many times. The chain combines TRBV12-3 or TRBV12-4 with TRBJ2-7, with 9 positions matching TRBD1. The length of the CDR3 is 15 residues. With V trimmed by 6 bases and J by 4 bases, 10 bases remained unmatched. CDR3 coding DNA: TGTGCCAGCAGATACTCCGGGACAGGGCTGTACGAGCAGTACTTC. Translating it yields CASRYSGTGLYEQYF.

In the case of this clonotype: It may be a read error: a sequence one base away is much more abundant. The gene calls are TRBV2 and TRBJ2-5; D tentatively fits TRBD1 or TRBD2 (6 bases each). Germline V lookup: CDR1 SNHLY, CDR2 FYNNEI. The CDR3 has 13 residues. CDR3 nucleotides: TGTGTCAGCACCAGGGGAGGTGGAGAGACCCAGTACTTC. Amino acids: CVSTRGGGETQYF. The whole variable domain, filled in from reference TRBV2 and TRBJ2-5, reads EPEVTQTPSHQVTQMGQEVILRCVPISNHLYFYWYRQILGQKVEFLVSFYNNEISEKSEIFDDQFSVERPDGSNFTLKIRSTKLEDSAMYFCVSTRGGGETQYFGPGTRLLVL.

The chain is built from TRBV6-5 and TRBJ2-2; D is possibly TRBD2 (5 bases). Deletions cut 3 bases from V and 5 bases from J, with 13 bases between. This CDR3 is 15 amino acids long. Germline V lookup: CDR1 MNHEY, CDR2 SVGAGI. Here the CDR3 reads CASSYWRVRTGELFF. The CDR3 DNA sequence: TGTGCCAGCAGTTATTGGCGGGTGAGGACCGGGGAGCTGTTTTTT.

In its sample, this clonotype was seen many times. This chain links TRBV28 with TRBJ2-5; the D call may be TRBD1 or TRBD2 (6 bases each). The CDR3 length is 14 residues. V was cut by 6 bases and J by 4 bases, with 15 bases left in between. The V gene's germline CDR1 is MDHEN and CDR2 SYDVKM. The CDR3 region is CASSSRGRAETQYF. In DNA, the CDR3 is TGTGCCAGCAGCTCCCGGGGGCGGGCAGAGACCCAGTACTTC. Full variable domain (rest looked up from reference TRBV28 and TRBJ2-5): DVKVTQSSRYLVKRTGEKVFLECVQDMDHENMFWYRQDPGLGLRLIYFSYDVKMKEKGDIPEGYSVSREKKERFSLILESASTNQTSMYLCASSSRGRAETQYFGPGTRLLVL.

This clonotype was detected many times. CDR3 DNA: TGTGCCATCAGAGGGGACAGGGGGACCAATCAGCCCCAGCATTTT. Translation: CAIRGDRGTNQPQHF. The gene calls are TRBV10-3 and TRBJ1-5, with TRBD1 matching 11 bases. This CDR3 contains 15 residues. Germline V CDR1 and CDR2: ENHRY, SYGVKD. Germline trimming cut 6 bases from V and 3 bases from J; bases unmatched to any gene: 4.

This clonotype showed up many times. The chain combines TRBV29-1 with TRBJ1-2, with D unresolved. The CDR3 is 15 amino acids. Per the germline V gene, CDR1 is SQVTM and CDR2 is ANQGSEA. With 8 bases removed from V and 1 base from J, the gap between germline ends came to 20 bases. The CDR3 DNA reads as TGCAGCTTCCCGTCCAGTCCGGAACATAACTATGGCTACACCTTC. Translation: CSFPSSPEHNYGYTF.

This clonotype was recorded at least ten times. At one boundary the junction diverges from the germline segment, which might be a read error. The chain combines TRBV29-1 with TRBJ2-7, with a tentative D call TRBD2 (5 bases). CDR3 length equals 13 residues. Germline V gene data show CDR1 as SQVTM and CDR2 as ANQGSEA. The CDR3 region is CSAEGGSSYEQYF. The DNA of the CDR3 is TGCAGCGCTGAAGGAGGAAGTTCCTACGAGCAGTACTTC.

This clonotype was found a few times. The chain is built from TRBV3-1 and TRBJ1-2; D is undetermined. CDR3 length equals 15 residues. Germline-derived CDR1 and CDR2 are LGHDT and YNNKEL (reference sequence). Trimming removed 4 bases at V and 2 bases at J, with 14 bases between. Here the CDR3 DNA reads TGTGCCAGCAGCCCGAGAACTCTCACCAACTATGGCTACACCTTC. Encoded protein: CASSPRTLTNYGYTF.

The CDR3 coding sequence is TGTGCCAGCAGTGAAGGGGCCGGCGGAGTCTACGAGCAGTACTTC. Protein product: CASSEGAGGVYEQYF. The chain couples TRBV6-1 to TRBJ2-7; D call uncertain. Germline V gene lookup returns CDR1 MNHNS and CDR2 SASEGT. Trimming pared 1 base from V and 3 bases from J, leaving 13 bases between. The CDR3 runs 15 residues.

The sample holds one count of this clonotype. This may come from a read error, since a much larger clone is one base off. The chain links TRBV28 to TRBJ2-2; D possibly corresponds to TRBD2 (5 bases). The CDR3 extends over 12 amino acids. The germline V gene has CDR1 MDHEN and CDR2 SYDVKM. CDR3 nucleotide sequence: TGTGCCAGCAGTTTCTTCTCCGGGGAGCTGTGTTTT. Amino acid sequence: CASSFFSGELCF. The whole variable domain, filled in from reference TRBV28 and TRBJ2-2, reads DVKVTQSSRYLVKRTGEKVFLECVQDMDHENMFWYRQDPGLGLRLIYFSYDVKMKEKGDIPEGYSVSREKKERFSLILESASTNQTSMYLCASSFFSGELCFGEGSRLTVL.

The table lists this clonotype with many counts. The J gene is TRBJ1-1, the V gene TRBV20-1; D unclear. CDR1 DFQATT and CDR2 SNEGSKA come from the germline V gene (reference sequence). The CDR3 length is 14 residues. Trimming pared 0 bases from V and 3 bases from J, leaving 11 bases between. The CDR3 region has the DNA TGCAGTGCTAGAGACGGTGCCCTTTACACTGAAGCTTTCTTT. Protein product: CSARDGALYTEAFF.

The sample holds many counts of this clonotype. This chain joins TRBV20-1 and TRBJ1-5, with a possible D match to TRBD1 (6 bases). Germline V CDR1 and CDR2: DFQATT, SNEGSKA (reference sequence). Trimming took off 3 bases at V and 0 bases at J, with 12 bases between the two ends. The CDR3 runs to 15 residues. The CDR3 is CSARGADYSNQPQHF. For the CDR3, the DNA is TGCAGTGCTAGGGGGGCCGATTATAGCAATCAGCCCCAGCATTTT.